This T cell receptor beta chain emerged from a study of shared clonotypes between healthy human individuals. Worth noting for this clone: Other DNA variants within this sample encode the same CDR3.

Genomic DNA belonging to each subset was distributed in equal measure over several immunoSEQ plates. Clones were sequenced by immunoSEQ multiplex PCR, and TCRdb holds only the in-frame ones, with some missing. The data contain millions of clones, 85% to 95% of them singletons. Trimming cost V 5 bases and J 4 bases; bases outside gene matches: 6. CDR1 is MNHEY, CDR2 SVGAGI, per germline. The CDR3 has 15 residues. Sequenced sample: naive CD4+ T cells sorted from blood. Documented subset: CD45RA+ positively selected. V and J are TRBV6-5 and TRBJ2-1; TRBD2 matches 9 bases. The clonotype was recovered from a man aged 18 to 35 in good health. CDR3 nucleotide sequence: TGTGCCAGCAGTCCCGGGCTAGCGGGGTACAATGAGCAGTTCTTC. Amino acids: CASSPGLAGYNEQFF.